One sample yielded the 32 T cell receptor beta chains listed below, sequenced in a study of cytotoxic CD8 clonotypes in ibrutinib-treated CLL listed by TCRdb under 2021. Read against the paper, the sample's time point label means: around 25 months on ibrutinib. Library generation was performed with the immunoSEQ multiplex PCR assay. Here the immuneACCESS table is served through TCRdb, limited to in-frame sequences with V and J called. Missing clones are a known gap in these copies; in checked studies unresolved V genes cover under half, and the rest lacks a known reason. The sample table contains around 130,000 clones; only one count was recorded for approximately 80% of them. Approximately 3.5% of the sample goes to the ten largest clones. This sample comprised PBMCs, obtained after 24 months of ibrutinib treatment. The source of these receptors is a human donor with chronic lymphocytic leukemia.

V is TRBV18 and J is TRBJ1-3, with unresolved D. The V end was cut by 2 bases, the J end by 4 bases, with 6 bases between. The CDR3 consists of 13 residues. Germline V CDR1 and CDR2: KGHSH, LQKENI. The CDR3 is CASSPARGNTIYF. The CDR3 coding sequence is TGTGCCAGCTCACCAGCGCGGGGAAACACCATATATTTT.

The chain uses TRBV9 and TRBJ1-1, with 8 bases aligning to TRBD1. Germline values: CDR1 SGDLS, CDR2 YYNGEE. The CDR3 is 14 amino acids. V was pared by 3 bases and J by 5 bases, with 6 bases of the junction left unmatched. CDR3 DNA: TGTGCCAGCAGCGCGACAGGGGCGAGTACTGAAGCTTTCTTT. It translates to CASSATGASTEAFF.

J is TRBJ2-7 and V is TRBV7-2; D ambiguous. Germline V gene lookup returns CDR1 SGHTA and CDR2 FQGNSA. The V gene lost 5 bases and the J gene lost 0 bases, with 11 bases spanning the gap. The CDR3 runs to 14 residues. The CDR3 is CASSRAQPSYEQYF. CDR3 coding DNA: TGTGCCAGCAGCCGGGCCCAACCCTCCTACGAGCAGTACTTC.

This clone has a single count. The J gene is TRBJ2-1, the V gene TRBV19; D is unclear. In germline, CDR1 is LNHDA, CDR2 SQIVND (reference sequence). Trimming left V 9 bases short and J 7 bases short, with 10 bases between. The CDR3 length is 11 residues. CDR3 bases: TGTGCCAGCAGACGGTGGAATGAGCAGTTCTTC. Amino acid sequence: CASRRWNEQFF.

This clone was observed a single time. The CDR3 loop reads CASSVGPSGANNEQFF. CDR3 bases: TGTGCCAGCAGCGTAGGGCCCAGCGGGGCGAACAATGAGCAGTTCTTC. The chain is built from TRBV9 and TRBJ2-1; TRBD2 aligns across 7 bases. This CDR3 has 16 residues. V lost 0 bases, J lost 5 bases, and 8 bases stayed unmatched. CDR1 is SGDLS and CDR2 is YYNGEE in the germline V gene.

This chain connects TRBV6-1 to TRBJ2-2; D is uncertain. CDR3 length: 14 amino acids. V was clipped by 7 bases and J by 1 base, with 10 bases between them. Germline V lookup: CDR1 MNHNS, CDR2 SASEGT. CDR3 amino acids: CASTTQENTGELFF. As DNA, the CDR3 is TGTGCCAGCACCACCCAAGAGAACACCGGGGAGCTGTTTTTT.

There are a few counts of this clone. V and J are TRBV10-3 and TRBJ1-5, with TRBD1 matching 8 bases. CDR1 is ENHRY and CDR2 is SYGVKD in the germline V gene. With 4 bases clipped from V and 6 bases from J, the junction kept 5 bases outside the gene matches. The CDR3 consists of 14 residues. The CDR3 spells CAISGQGYGQPQHF. The CDR3 DNA sequence: TGTGCCATCAGTGGACAGGGGTATGGTCAGCCCCAGCATTTT.

The rearrangement uses TRBV7-2 and TRBJ1-2, with 7 bases that match TRBD1. The germline CDR1 and CDR2 sequences are SGHTA and FQGNSA. The junction had 11 bases not matched to a gene; V was cut back by 5 bases and J by 2 bases. CDR3 length: 16 amino acids. CDR3 sequence: CASSGLGQGGNYGYTF. As DNA, the CDR3 is TGTGCCAGCAGCGGCCTGGGCCAGGGGGGGAACTATGGCTACACCTTC.

This clone appeared once. CDR3 loop: CAINDRDRNEQYF. CDR3 nucleotide sequence: TGTGCCATCAACGACAGGGATCGAAACGAGCAGTACTTC. This sequence joins TRBV10-3 and TRBJ2-7; 7 bases match TRBD1. Germline loops: CDR1 ENHRY, CDR2 SYGVKD. This CDR3 comprises 13 residues. With V trimmed by 7 bases and J by 5 bases, 8 bases remained unmatched.

The chain joins TRBV10-3 to TRBJ2-1; D gene uncertain. CDR1 and CDR2 (germline): ENHRY, SYGVKD. V lost 0 bases to trimming and J lost 8 bases, with 14 bases between them. The CDR3 covers 15 residues. Here the CDR3 reads CAISESRPDRDEQFF. The CDR3, as DNA: TGTGCCATCAGTGAGTCGAGGCCTGACCGGGATGAGCAGTTCTTC.

The chain uses TRBV4-2 and TRBJ2-7; D is perhaps TRBD1 (6 bases). The CDR3 totals 15 residues. V gave up 1 base and J gave up 2 bases, with 12 bases separating them. The germline V gene has CDR1 LGHNA and CDR2 YNFKEQ. The CDR3 loop is CASSQATGLAYEQYF. CDR3 bases: TGTGCCAGCAGCCAAGCGACAGGTCTGGCCTACGAGCAGTACTTC.

The gene calls are TRBV6-1 and TRBJ1-1; the D is unclear. CDR1 and CDR2 (germline): MNHNS, SASEGT. V was clipped by 0 bases and J by 1 base, with 6 bases between them. The CDR3 totals 14 residues. For the CDR3, the DNA is TGTGCCAGCAGTGAAGCGGGCAGGAACACTGAAGCTTTCTTT. Translating it yields CASSEAGRNTEAFF.

This clone was found a few times. The sample contains more than one DNA sequence encoding this CDR3. The chain joins TRBV19 to TRBJ1-2; D is perhaps TRBD1 (5 bases). Germline CDR1 and CDR2: LNHDA and SQIVND (reference sequence). CDR3 length: 13 residues. V was clipped by 3 bases and J by 7 bases, with 12 bases between them. Written as DNA, the CDR3 is TGTGCCAGTAGTATTGGGGGATTCGGTGGCTACACCTTC. It codes for CASSIGGFGGYTF.

The rearrangement uses TRBV5-6 and TRBJ2-5; perhaps TRBD2 as D (6 bases). The ends were cut back, 0 bases at V and 5 bases at J, with 8 bases in the middle. Germline V lookup: CDR1 SGHDT, CDR2 YYEEEE. This CDR3 spans 13 amino acids. The CDR3 region is CASSLGAGETQYF. For the CDR3, the DNA is TGTGCCAGCAGCTTGGGTGCGGGGGAGACCCAGTACTTC.

This clone was found once. The chain links TRBV7-9 to TRBJ2-1; 10 positions match TRBD2. Germline V CDR1 and CDR2: SEHNR, FQNEAQ (reference sequence). With 6 bases clipped from V and 9 bases from J, the junction kept 8 bases outside the gene matches. The CDR3 extends over 14 amino acids. The CDR3 DNA reads TGTGCCAGCAGGGGGGGACTAGCGATAGGTGAGCAGTTCTTC. Protein product: CASRGGLAIGEQFF.

The rearrangement joins TRBV7-6 to TRBJ2-7; a weak D match, TRBD1 (6 bases). Germline values: CDR1 SGHVS, CDR2 FNYEAQ. The CDR3 has 20 amino acids. V lost 1 base and J 3 bases, leaving 28 bases between the germline ends. CDR3 DNA: TGTGCCAGCAGCTTAGGGGGGTCGGACAGCCGACGCAAACTTAACTACGAGCAGTACTTC. Protein product: CASSLGGSDSRRKLNYEQYF.

This chain joins TRBV27 and TRBJ1-2; D perhaps matches TRBD1 (5 bases). Germline CDR1 is MNHEY and CDR2 is SMNVEV (reference sequence). This CDR3 comprises 14 residues. The V and J ends lost 5 bases and 3 bases respectively, with 13 bases between them. The CDR3 DNA follows: TGTGCCAGCAGTCGTCGTCCGGGGGACTATGGCTACACCTTC. This sequence encodes CASSRRPGDYGYTF.

V usage is TRBV7-9 and J usage is TRBJ2-5; weak D call: TRBD2 (6 bases). Germline assignment: CDR1 SEHNR and CDR2 FQNEAQ (reference sequence). V was trimmed by 8 bases and J by 7 bases, leaving 14 bases between them. This CDR3 has 12 amino acids. CDR3 in DNA: TGTGCCAGCGGAGCTGGGGGAGGGACCCAGTACTTC. Translation: CASGAGGGTQYF.

The chain carries TRBV5-8 and TRBJ2-3; perhaps TRBD1 as D (6 bases). V lost 7 bases, J lost 3 bases, and 18 bases lay in between. The germline gives CDR1 SGHTS, CDR2 YDEGEE. The CDR3 contains 15 residues. The CDR3 DNA sequence: TGTGCCAGCCTCAGGGGAGAGTATAGGACAGATACGCAGTATTTT. It specifies CASLRGEYRTDTQYF.

This sequence joins TRBV7-2 and TRBJ1-5; maybe TRBD1 (6 bases). The germline V gene encodes CDR1 SGHTA and CDR2 FQGNSA. CDR3 length: 14 residues. V was cut by 5 bases and J by 5 bases, with 13 bases left in between. Here the CDR3 reads CASSIQGADQPQHF. The CDR3 nucleotides are TGTGCCAGCAGCATACAGGGAGCTGATCAGCCCCAGCATTTT. The full variable domain, its missing parts supplied by reference TRBV7-2 and TRBJ1-5, is GAGVSQSPSNKVTEKGKDVELRCDPISGHTALYWYRQSLGQGLEFLIYFQGNSAPDKSGLPSDRFSAERTGGSVSTLTIQRTQQEDSAVYLCASSIQGADQPQHFGDGTRLSIL.

This clone occurred a few times. The gene calls are TRBV7-2 and TRBJ2-7, with 9 nucleotides matching TRBD2. Trimming cost V 5 bases and J 0 bases; bases outside gene matches: 5. Germline loops: CDR1 SGHTA, CDR2 FQGNSA. CDR3 size: 15 residues. CDR3 loop: CASSPGLANSYEQYF. The CDR3 nucleotides are TGTGCCAGCAGCCCAGGACTAGCGAACTCCTACGAGCAGTACTTC.

The rearrangement joins TRBV30 to TRBJ1-5, with D uncertain. The V gene's germline CDR1 is GTSNPN and CDR2 SVGIG (reference sequence). This CDR3 is 12 amino acids long. Trimming stripped 0 bases from V and 4 bases from J, with 4 bases between. CDR3 in amino acids: CAWSVLNQPQHF. CDR3 sequence (DNA): TGTGCCTGGAGTGTCCTTAATCAGCCCCAGCATTTT.

The chain is built from TRBV7-2 and TRBJ2-7, with 7 bases identical to TRBD1. Germline CDR1 reads SGHTA; CDR2 reads FQGNSA. V gave up 2 bases and J gave up 2 bases; unmatched junction bases: 6. The CDR3 consists of 15 residues. The CDR3: CASSLSPGQTYEQYF. In nucleotides, the CDR3 is TGTGCCAGCAGCTTATCACCGGGACAGACCTACGAGCAGTACTTC.

The chain is built from TRBV5-1 and TRBJ1-4, with TRBD1 as a possible D gene (5 bases). Trimming cost V 0 bases and J 5 bases, with 17 bases left between them. CDR1 SGHRS and CDR2 YFSETQ come from the germline V gene. The CDR3 is made up of 17 amino acids. The CDR3 nucleotides read TGCGCCAGCAGCTTGGGTATCGCGCAGGGCGTGAATGAAAAACTGTTTTTT. Translating gives CASSLGIAQGVNEKLFF.

The J gene is TRBJ1-1, the V gene TRBV18, with 8 nucleotides matching TRBD1. V dropped 0 bases and J dropped 2; count of bases not matched to a gene: 2. Germline CDR1 KGHSH, CDR2 LQKENI. The CDR3 is made up of 15 amino acids. The CDR3: CASSPPRGPNTEAFF. The CDR3 bases are TGTGCCAGCTCACCACCCAGGGGGCCTAACACTGAAGCTTTCTTT.

The rearrangement joins TRBV9 to TRBJ2-7; 7 bases align to TRBD2. The CDR3 covers 13 residues. V gave up 4 bases and J gave up 4 bases; unmatched junction bases: 5. Germline loops: CDR1 SGDLS, CDR2 YYNGEE. CDR3 residues: CASSPWGGYEQYF. CDR3 bases: TGTGCCAGCAGCCCCTGGGGGGGGTACGAGCAGTACTTC.

V and J are TRBV7-8 and TRBJ1-2; D possibly corresponds to TRBD1 (6 bases). CDR1 is SGHVS, CDR2 FQNEAQ, per germline. V lost 2 bases and J lost 0, with 31 bases in between. The CDR3 is 22 residues long. CDR3 amino acids: CASSLLAGFGGARPPSNYGYTF. The CDR3 DNA follows: TGTGCCAGCAGCTTATTGGCGGGGTTCGGGGGGGCGAGACCCCCTTCTAACTATGGCTACACCTTC.

J is TRBJ1-2 and V is TRBV5-1, with D tentatively TRBD1 (5 bases). The V gene's germline CDR1 is SGHRS and CDR2 YFSETQ. There are 12 residues in the CDR3. The germline V and J ends were trimmed by 5 bases and 1 base, with 6 bases remaining between them. The CDR3 loop reads CASRDSNYGYTF. The CDR3 DNA is TGCGCCAGCAGAGACAGTAACTATGGCTACACCTTC.

Here the CDR3 reads CASSRAPANKQRGQRNEQFF. The CDR3 bases are TGTGCCAGCTCACGAGCCCCGGCAAACAAGCAGCGGGGGCAAAGGAATGAGCAGTTCTTC. The V and J genes are TRBV18 and TRBJ2-1; 8 bases agree with TRBD2. There are 20 residues in the CDR3. V lost 4 bases, J lost 7 bases, and 24 bases stayed unmatched. The V gene's germline CDR1 is KGHSH and CDR2 LQKENI.

This chain's CDR3 is CASSLAQVWERTDTQYF. In nucleotides, the CDR3 is TGTGCCAGCAGCTTAGCGCAGGTGTGGGAGCGCACAGATACGCAGTATTTT. This sequence joins TRBV7-9 and TRBJ2-3, with a possible D match to TRBD2 (5 bases). Per the germline V gene, CDR1 is SEHNR and CDR2 is FQNEAQ (reference sequence). The CDR3 is 17 amino acids. Trimming removed 0 bases at V and 1 base at J, with 14 bases between.

This chain links TRBV2 with TRBJ1-2; 10 nucleotides align to TRBD1. CDR1 SNHLY and CDR2 FYNNEI come from the germline V gene. This CDR3 contains 13 residues. Losses at the gene ends were 10 bases for V and 2 bases for J; bases not matched to a gene: 4. The CDR3 DNA sequence: TGTGCCACCGGGGACAGGGGAAACTATGGCTACACCTTC. Translating gives CATGDRGNYGYTF. Combining the CDR3 with reference TRBV2 and TRBJ1-2 gives the whole variable domain EPEVTQTPSHQVTQMGQEVILRCVPISNHLYFYWYRQILGQKVEFLVSFYNNEISEKSEIFDDQFSVERPDGSNFTLKIRSTKLEDSAMYFCATGDRGNYGYTFGSGTRLTVV.

The chain is built from TRBV27 and TRBJ2-7, with 10 positions matching TRBD2. Germline V gives CDR1 MNHEY, CDR2 SMNVEV (reference sequence). The CDR3 covers 17 residues. The junction had 11 bases not matched to a gene; V was cut back by 6 bases and J by 0 bases. The DNA of the CDR3 is TGTGCCAGCAGCCTGGGGACTAGCGCAATACTCTCCTACGAGCAGTACTTC. Translation: CASSLGTSAILSYEQYF.